The 24 T cell receptor beta chains listed next were all sequenced from one sample in a study of blood T cell repertoires in COVID-19. Some clones are missing from TCRdb's copy, which holds only in-frame ones; the method was immunoSEQ multiplex PCR. The sample shows 250,000 to 300,000 clones, approximately 86% of them seen only once. Source material: peripheral blood. The source of these receptors is a woman in her twenties or thirties with acute or convalescent COVID-19.

The chain combines TRBV27 with TRBJ1-5, with 7 bases aligning to TRBD1. J lost 0 bases, V lost 5 bases, and 7 bases had no gene match. The germline V gene has CDR1 MNHEY and CDR2 SMNVEV (reference sequence). This CDR3 contains 16 residues. The CDR3 DNA reads TGTGCCAGCAGTCAACCGGGACAGAATAGCAATCAGCCCCAGCATTTT. It codes for CASSQPGQNSNQPQHF.

The rearrangement joins TRBV18 to TRBJ2-1; 14 bases match TRBD2. Trimming removed 4 bases from V and 7 bases from J; junction bases left unmatched: 3. Germline lookup yields CDR1 KGHSH and CDR2 LQKENI. The CDR3 consists of 15 residues. The CDR3 loop is CASSRLAGGPNEQFF. CDR3 bases: TGTGCCAGCTCACGACTAGCGGGAGGGCCTAATGAGCAGTTCTTC.

The chain couples TRBV10-1 to TRBJ2-1, with 14 bases aligning to TRBD2. V gave up 6 bases and J gave up 0 bases; unmatched junction bases: 7. Germline CDR1 is WNHNN and CDR2 is SYGVQD (reference sequence). The CDR3 totals 18 residues. The CDR3 region has the DNA TGCGCCAGCAGGAAGGGACTAGCGGGAGTAGGCTCCTACAATGAGCAGTTCTTC. Its translation is CASRKGLAGVGSYNEQFF.

In this sample, this clone turned up once. V and J are TRBV7-2 and TRBJ2-5; 8 bases are shared with TRBD2. With V trimmed by 5 bases and J by 1 base, 6 bases remained unmatched. The CDR3 consists of 15 residues. CDR1 and CDR2 from the germline V gene are SGHTA and FQGNSA. CDR3 amino acids: CASSERLASQETQYF. CDR3 in DNA: TGTGCCAGCAGCGAAAGACTAGCGTCCCAAGAGACCCAGTACTTC.

The rearrangement links TRBV27 to TRBJ1-1; perhaps TRBD1 as D (6 bases). This CDR3 comprises 15 residues. V was cut by 6 bases and J by 5 bases, with 19 bases left in between. The germline V gene has CDR1 MNHEY and CDR2 SMNVEV (reference sequence). The DNA for the CDR3 is TGTGCCAGCAGGTCCACGGCTTTACAGGGAACTGAAGCTTTCTTT. Translation gives CASRSTALQGTEAFF.

V is TRBV18 and J is TRBJ2-1; TRBD1 aligns across 11 bases. Looked up from germline, CDR1 is KGHSH and CDR2 is LQKENI. V gave up 6 bases and J gave up 8 bases; unmatched junction bases: 9. This CDR3 is built from 15 residues. The chain's CDR3 is CASSGAGTGGYEQFF. The CDR3 bases are TGTGCCAGCTCGGGGGCCGGGACAGGGGGTTATGAGCAGTTCTTC.

This clone was observed a handful of times. The gene calls are TRBV19 and TRBJ2-7; perhaps TRBD2 as D (5 bases). The CDR3 consists of 13 residues. V was clipped by 5 bases and J by 2 bases, with 10 bases between them. Germline CDR1 and CDR2: LNHDA and SQIVND (reference sequence). The CDR3 DNA reads TGTGCCAGTAGTGCTGGAGGACCCTACGAGCAGTACTTC. It is translated as CASSAGGPYEQYF.

The chain has TRBV13 and TRBJ2-3; D ambiguous. CDR3 length: 16 amino acids. With 1 base removed from V and 3 bases from J, the gap between germline ends came to 14 bases. Germline loops: CDR1 PRHDT, CDR2 FYEKMQ (reference sequence). As DNA, the CDR3 is TGTGCCAGCAGCTTAGCCGCCAGTTTCGGGACAGATACGCAGTATTTT. It is translated as CASSLAASFGTDTQYF.

The chain employs TRBV11-2 and TRBJ2-1; the D gene is possibly TRBD1 (6 bases). Trimming stripped 5 bases from V and 4 bases from J, with 12 bases between. CDR3 length: 14 amino acids. Germline assignment: CDR1 SGHAT and CDR2 FQNNGV. In DNA, the CDR3 is TGTGCCAGCAGCAGGATTCAGGGGTACAATGAGCAGTTCTTC. It specifies CASSRIQGYNEQFF.

The chain recombines TRBV7-3 with TRBJ2-1, with D possibly matching TRBD2 (5 bases). This CDR3 contains 16 residues. Germline CDR1 SGHTA, CDR2 FQGTGA. The V and J ends lost 5 bases and 5 bases respectively, with 19 bases between them. The CDR3 nucleotides read TGTGCCAGCAGCCTACACGTTAGTAGCGAAAACAATGAGCAGTTCTTC. Encoded protein: CASSLHVSSENNEQFF.

The gene calls are TRBV14 and TRBJ2-4; D gene unclear. Trimming took 1 base from V and 8 from J, leaving 21 bases between them. Germline V gene sequence: CDR1 SGHDN, CDR2 FVKESK. The CDR3 has 17 amino acids. The CDR3 loop is CASSQGLPSRVLDIQYF. In DNA, the CDR3 is TGTGCCAGCAGCCAAGGTTTGCCTTCGAGAGTTCTAGACATTCAGTACTTC.

The chain combines TRBV5-1 with TRBJ2-3, with 12 positions matching TRBD2. Germline V gene sequence: CDR1 SGHRS, CDR2 YFSETQ. This CDR3 region has 16 residues. Germline trimming cut 4 bases from V and 4 bases from J; bases unmatched to any gene: 7. The CDR3 reads CASSGLTSGRSDTQYF. Written as DNA, the CDR3 is TGCGCCAGCAGCGGCCTAACTAGCGGGAGGTCAGATACGCAGTATTTT.

The gene calls are TRBV5-1 and TRBJ2-7; D gene uncertain. Deletions cut 0 bases from V and 2 bases from J, with 6 bases between. Germline CDR1 reads SGHRS; CDR2 reads YFSETQ. The CDR3 loop spans 13 amino acids. The CDR3 reads CASSLESAYEQYF. The CDR3 DNA reads TGCGCCAGCAGCTTGGAGAGCGCCTACGAGCAGTACTTC.

The chain carries TRBV3-1 (or the pseudogene TRBV3-2) and TRBJ1-4; 7 bases map to TRBD1. The V gene's germline CDR1 is LGHDT and CDR2 YNNKEL (reference sequence). This CDR3 comprises 15 residues. Unmatched junction bases numbered 5, after V lost 3 bases and J lost 4 bases. CDR3 sequence: CASSQVQGLNEKLFF. DNA of the CDR3: TGTGCCAGCAGCCAGGTACAGGGGCTTAATGAAAAACTGTTTTTT.

J is TRBJ2-7 and V is TRBV24-1; possibly TRBD2 for D (6 bases). CDR1 and CDR2 (germline): KGHDR, SFDVKD. This CDR3 is 13 amino acids long. With 0 bases removed from V and 5 bases from J, the gap between germline ends came to 7 bases. The CDR3 spells CATSDLERDEQYF. The CDR3 DNA follows: TGTGCCACCAGTGATTTGGAGCGGGACGAGCAGTACTTC.

This chain links TRBV30 with TRBJ1-1; 7 bases line up with TRBD1. In germline, CDR1 is GTSNPN, CDR2 SVGIG (reference sequence). CDR3 length: 14 amino acids. The trim removed 3 bases at V and 1 base at J, leaving 5 bases unmatched. For the CDR3, the DNA is TGTGCCTGGAGGGACAGGTTCGCGAACACTGAAGCTTTCTTT. Its protein is CAWRDRFANTEAFF.

The DNA for the CDR3 is TGTGCCACCAGTGATTTTCGCGAGCAGTACTTC. Its translation is CATSDFREQYF. The rearrangement uses TRBV24-1 and TRBJ2-7, with unresolved D. Germline CDR1 KGHDR, CDR2 SFDVKD. This CDR3 comprises 11 residues. Between the trimmed V and J ends, which lost 1 base and 6 bases, there was a span of 3 bases.

The J gene is TRBJ2-3, the V gene TRBV20-1; tentative D call: TRBD2 (6 bases). Trimming pared 3 bases from V and 2 bases from J, leaving 12 bases between. Germline V gene data show CDR1 as DFQATT and CDR2 as SNEGSKA (reference sequence). The CDR3 extends over 14 amino acids. This CDR3 reads CSASPLAHTDTQYF. In DNA form, the CDR3 reads TGCAGTGCTAGTCCCCTAGCGCACACAGATACGCAGTATTTT.

The V and J genes are TRBV6-5 and TRBJ1-6, with a possible D match to TRBD1 (6 bases). V shed 9 bases and J shed 10 bases, with 19 bases lying between them. Germline V gene lookup returns CDR1 MNHEY and CDR2 SVGAGI. The CDR3 runs 14 residues. CDR3 sequence (DNA): TGTGCCAGTTCACCGTCCACCAGGGGCTCACCCCTCCACTTT. Residues: CASSPSTRGSPLHF.

This chain links TRBV6-6 with TRBJ2-5, with 7 bases that match TRBD2. The ends lost 5 bases at V and 5 bases at J; junction bases unmatched: 8. Germline lookup yields CDR1 MNHNY and CDR2 SVGAGI (reference sequence). CDR3 length: 14 amino acids. The CDR3 nucleotides are TGTGCCAGCAGTCCCCCTGGCGGGAGCGAGACCCAGTACTTC. It encodes CASSPPGGSETQYF.

J is TRBJ2-7 and V is TRBV5-4, with a possible D match to TRBD1 (5 bases). Germline V gene sequence: CDR1 SGHNT, CDR2 YYREEE (reference sequence). This CDR3 contains 13 residues. V lost 0 bases and J 2 bases, leaving 6 bases between the germline ends. Here the CDR3 DNA reads TGTGCCAGCAGCTTGGCAGGGACCTACGAGCAGTACTTC. Translating it yields CASSLAGTYEQYF.

The V and J genes are TRBV27 and TRBJ2-1; a weak D match, TRBD1 (6 bases). The CDR3 length is 13 residues. Trimming left V 10 bases short and J 5 bases short, with 15 bases between. From germline, CDR1 is MNHEY and CDR2 SMNVEV (reference sequence). Written as DNA, the CDR3 is TGTGCCACCCGGAAGGGGGTCCACAATGAGCAGTTCTTC. Translating gives CATRKGVHNEQFF.

The J gene is TRBJ2-1, the V gene TRBV30, with 13 nucleotides matching TRBD2. Germline values: CDR1 GTSNPN, CDR2 SVGIG (reference sequence). This CDR3 is built from 16 residues. The trim removed 0 bases at V and 6 bases at J, leaving 5 bases unmatched. The CDR3 DNA sequence: TGTGCCTGGAGTGTGGGACTAGCGGGATCCCCCAATGAGCAGTTCTTC. This encodes CAWSVGLAGSPNEQFF. The entire variable domain, with the rest obtained from reference TRBV30 and TRBJ2-1, is as follows: SQTIHQWPATLVQPVGSPLSLECTVEGTSNPNLYWYRQAAGRGLQLLFYSVGIGQISSEVPQNLSASRPQDRQFILSSKKLLLSDSGFYLCAWSVGLAGSPNEQFFGPGTRLTVL.

The genes are TRBV19 and TRBJ2-7, with 9 nucleotides matching TRBD2. The CDR3 contains 15 residues. With 3 bases clipped from V and 3 bases from J, the junction kept 6 bases outside the gene matches. CDR1 and CDR2 from the germline V gene are LNHDA and SQIVND (reference sequence). The CDR3: CASSISSGRVYEQYF. The DNA for the CDR3 is TGTGCCAGTAGTATCAGTAGCGGGAGAGTCTACGAGCAGTACTTC.